The present T cell receptor beta chain was sequenced within a study of T cells in Graves' hyperthyroidism and ophthalmopathy (dated by TCRdb to between 2018 and 2021). Background on the whole study: Peripheral blood samples were taken at initial diagnosis, before any treatment was given. To identify TCR V-J signatures that set the groups apart, the researchers used a discovery cohort of approximately 98 patients, made up of 40 to 45 with Graves' ophthalmopathy and about 55 with stable Graves' hyperthyroidism. An independent validation cohort of fewer than 20 hyperthyroidism patients and about 15 patients who later progressed to ophthalmopathy tested prospective prediction of ophthalmopathy. For training and testing, the roughly 100 patients in the discovery cohort were randomly divided in a 7:3 ratio. Thyroid tissue and blood T-cell repertoires from about six Graves' hyperthyroidism patients were also compared in the study. After blood sampling, hyperthyroidism patients were treated with methimazole at a starting dose of 30 mg daily, and ophthalmopathy patients were treated with high-dose intravenous methylprednisolone. According to the paper, TCR Vbeta CDR3 sequencing was carried out on 135 peripheral blood samples, which came from around 43 ophthalmopathy, 75 or so hyperthyroidism and around 17 progressor patients.

The hyperthyroidism patients were between 18 and 65 years old and newly diagnosed, with a disease duration of less than 2 months. Patients with uncontrolled infections, other autoimmune diseases, pregnancy or lactation were excluded. Diagnoses relied on clinical symptoms, serum thyroxine and TRAb, thyroid ultrasound and orbital computed tomography. For progressor patients, blood was drawn at the first diagnosis of hyperthyroidism, before any ophthalmopathy symptoms had appeared. Ficoll-Paque density gradient centrifugation was used to isolate PBMCs from around 10 ml of fresh peripheral blood. Progressor patients were defined as those initially diagnosed with Graves' hyperthyroidism in whom ophthalmopathy developed during follow-up. Total RNA was extracted with Trizol reagent, and quality was checked on an Agilent 2100 Bioanalyzer. The TCR beta CDR3 regions were amplified from RNA transcripts. For the first round of RT-PCR on the TCR CDR3, the HTBI primer set was used together with the Qiagen OneStep RT-PCR kit. Libraries were constructed in a second round of multiplex PCR, after which size selection and purification were carried out. Libraries were sequenced paired-end with 100 bp reads on an Illumina HiSeq2000. On the authors' methods: SOAPnuke was used to process the raw data, removing reads that contained adapters or uncalled bases, had a mean Phred below 15, or lacked an exact match to the constant primer or identifier. COPE v1.2.5 was used to merge high-quality paired reads, and clonotypes were defined as unique nucleotide sequences. MiTCR v1.1 was used to align clonotypes to the IMGT TRBV, TRBD and TRBJ reference segments. The analysis included only V-J combinations with a frequency above 0.0001, which together covered around 99% of the repertoires. A TCS score was defined as the ratio between F50 (clonal expansion) and ExV (chaos), using BLOSUM62-based TCRdist between CDR3 peptides within each V-J. Welch's t-statistics and random forest reduced around 510 V-J features to 13, which were used in a naive Bayes classifier (R e1071). TCRdb applied fastp at Q25 and MiXCR to the public reads, then kept only in-frame beta chains. Each entry merges the rows of one CDR3 protein and shows their most common DNA and genes. Clone size and V and J calls follow TCRdb, not the original study. For this sample the table gives about 360,000 distinct CDR3 sequences, of which about 15% were detected only once. Jointly, the top ten make up about 30% of the sample.

With respect to this clonotype: Its binding antigen is unknown. Nothing much larger sits one base from this clone, and base qualities are not available.

Summary of the overall study and its limitations: A model built on a 13 V-J signature distinguished ophthalmopathy from stable hyperthyroidism, reaching 87.88% sensitivity and 81.08% specificity in cross-validation and 80%/75% in testing. Most expanded thyroid clonotypes (frequency above 0.001) were also detected in blood, a finding suggesting that blood repertoires may reflect thyroid immune responses. In validation, progression to ophthalmopathy was predicted by the model with approximately 67% sensitivity and about 72% specificity, a median of around 5.9 months before onset. No statistical method was used to fix the sample size in advance, and group allocation was not hidden from the investigators.

The specimen sequenced was blood. This clonotype was sampled from a woman between 18 and 29 years old with Graves' hyperthyroidism that later progressed to Graves' ophthalmopathy.

This receptor has the CDR3 CASSVSGTGFLTDTQYF. The base sequence is TGTGCCAGCAGCGTATCCGGGACAGGGTTCCTTACAGATACGCAGTATTTT. The chain is made from TRBV9 and TRBJ2-3, with 9 bases in between that match TRBD1. Germline trimming amounts to 1 base on V and 3 bases on J, with 9 as the count of junction bases outside the gene matches. The CDR3 measures 17 amino acids from cysteine to phenylalanine. Only the CDR3 region is kept as DNA, spanning 51 bases read in frame from base 1. The germline V gene provides CDR1 SGDLS and CDR2 YYNGEE. Reference TRBV9 and TRBJ2-3 proteins supply the regions before and after the CDR3; the full variable domain is: DSGVTQTPKHLITATGQRVTLRCSPRSGDLSVYWYQQSLDQGLQFLIQYYNGEERAKGNILERFSAQQFPDLHSELNLSSLELGDSALYFCASSVSGTGFLTDTQYFGPGTRLTVL.